The 17 T cell receptor beta chains below come from one sample, sequenced in a study of T cell repertoires in cytomegalovirus infection. TCRdb recomputed calls from the reads with MiXCR, one row per CDR3 protein. This table has some 270,000 distinct CDR3 sequences, 15% to 20% appearing once. Sequences were obtained from CD8+ T cells from PBMCs. The receptors stem from a human donor in good health (CMV status not recorded). Some clones in this sample may be carry-over from other donors' samples.

The chain uses TRBV6-2 or TRBV6-3 and TRBJ1-2; D perhaps matches TRBD1 (6 bases). The CDR3 consists of 15 residues. Trimming left V 2 bases short and J 4 bases short, with 14 bases between. Per the germline V gene, CDR1 is MNHEY and CDR2 is SVGEGT. DNA of the CDR3: TGTGCCAGCAGTTACGCCAGGGGAGGTGGCTATGGCTACACCTTC. Protein: CASSYARGGGYGYTF.

Many counts were recorded for this clonotype. J is TRBJ1-1 and V is TRBV28; weak D call: TRBD1 (6 bases). Germline V lookup: CDR1 MDHEN, CDR2 SYDVKM. The CDR3 length is 13 residues. The V end was cut by 4 bases, the J end by 4 bases, with 10 bases between. The CDR3 nucleotides read TGTGCCAGCAGTTCAGGGGCTACCACTGAAGCTTTCTTT. Amino acids: CASSSGATTEAFF.

This clonotype was counted many times. The rearrangement links TRBV7-9 to TRBJ2-3; 7 bases line up with TRBD2. V was clipped by 7 bases and J by 2 bases; unmatched bases: 3. CDR3 length equals 13 residues. Germline V gene data show CDR1 as SEHNR and CDR2 as FQNEAQ (reference sequence). The chain's CDR3 is CASTGTNTDTQYF. The CDR3 DNA reads as TGTGCCAGCACCGGGACTAACACAGATACGCAGTATTTT.

This clonotype was detected many times. The rearrangement joins TRBV6-6 to TRBJ2-3, with D perhaps matching TRBD1 (6 bases). Germline V gives CDR1 MNHNY, CDR2 SVGAGI (reference sequence). There are 14 residues in the CDR3. The germline V and J ends were trimmed by 2 bases and 5 bases, with 11 bases remaining between them. In DNA, the CDR3 is TGTGCCAGCAGTTACACCAACAGGGAAGATACGCAGTATTTT. Translating it yields CASSYTNREDTQYF.

This clonotype has at least ten counts. The junction shows a germline mismatch at one end, possibly a read error. The chain is built from TRBV5-1 and TRBJ2-7; TRBD2 might be the D (6 bases). The CDR3 is 14 residues long. The germline V gene has CDR1 SGHRS and CDR2 YFSETQ. CDR3 sequence (DNA): TGTGCCAGCAGCTTAGGCGGGGACTCCTACGAGCAGTACTTC. This gives the protein CASSLGGDSYEQYF.

The table lists this clonotype with a few counts. The V gene is TRBV7-8, the J gene TRBJ2-7; D may be TRBD2 (7 bases). CDR3 length: 14 residues. Germline V gene sequence: CDR1 SGHVS, CDR2 FQNEAQ. Trimming stripped 1 base from V and 6 bases from J, with 13 bases between. CDR3 in amino acids: CASSLVGGGGEQYF. In DNA, the CDR3 is TGTGCCAGCAGCTTAGTCGGGGGCGGGGGCGAGCAGTACTTC.

This clonotype came up many times. The chain links TRBV7-2 to TRBJ2-1; D is ambiguous. V was shortened by 7 bases and J by 6 bases, with 16 bases between the two germline ends. From germline, CDR1 is SGHTA and CDR2 FQGNSA. The CDR3 spans 14 residues. As DNA, the CDR3 is TGTGCCAGCACGTGGGGATCCTTATCCAATGAGCAGTTCTTC. Protein product: CASTWGSLSNEQFF.

This sequence joins TRBV28 and TRBJ1-4, with D hard to call. CDR1 is MDHEN and CDR2 is SYDVKM in the germline V gene. The CDR3 sequence is 14 residues long. With 3 bases removed from V and 8 bases from J, the gap between germline ends came to 13 bases. CDR3 in amino acids: CASSLADSLEKLFF. As DNA, the CDR3 is TGTGCCAGCAGTTTGGCGGACTCCCTAGAAAAACTGTTTTTT.

At least ten counts were recorded for this clonotype. The chain combines TRBV12-3 or TRBV12-4 with TRBJ2-5, with 12 bases fitting TRBD2. The trim removed 5 bases at V and 4 bases at J, leaving 5 bases unmatched. The CDR3 runs 15 residues. DNA of the CDR3: TGTGCCAGCAGTGGGCCGGGACTAGCGGGAGAGACCCAGTACTTC. Translating gives CASSGPGLAGETQYF.

This clonotype has a count of ten or more. V usage is TRBV29-1 and J usage is TRBJ2-1; D call uncertain. V was clipped by 8 bases and J by 0 bases, with 11 bases between them. Per the germline V gene, CDR1 is SQVTM and CDR2 is ANQGSEA. The CDR3 covers 13 residues. CDR3 sequence reads: CSSLTSSYNEQFF. CDR3 sequence (DNA): TGCAGCTCACTCACGAGCTCCTACAATGAGCAGTTCTTC.

The rearrangement links TRBV6-2 or TRBV6-3 to TRBJ1-5; D is uncertain. Germline CDR1 is MNHEY and CDR2 is SVGEGT. Trimming removed 6 bases at V and 7 bases at J, with 13 bases between. This CDR3 is built from 13 residues. In DNA form, the CDR3 reads TGTGCCAGCAGCGACATGCGGAACCAGCCCCAGCATTTT. Its protein product is CASSDMRNQPQHF.

This clonotype was seen at least ten times. This rearrangement joins TRBV12-5 to TRBJ2-7; D is undetermined. V was pared by 0 bases and J by 2 bases, with 8 bases between. Looked up from germline, CDR1 is LGHNT and CDR2 is FRNRAP. The CDR3 totals 14 residues. The CDR3 protein is CASGLVPGPYEQYF. The CDR3, as DNA: TGTGCTAGTGGTTTGGTACCCGGTCCCTACGAGCAGTACTTC.

The chain is built from TRBV6-2 or TRBV6-3 and TRBJ2-3, with 10 bases matching TRBD2. The germline gives CDR1 MNHEY, CDR2 SVGEGT. This CDR3 has 16 residues. With 2 bases clipped from V and 5 bases from J, the junction kept 7 bases outside the gene matches. CDR3 DNA sequence: TGTGCCAGCAGTTACGCAGCGGGGGGGCGAGTAGATACGCAGTATTTT. This encodes CASSYAAGGRVDTQYF.

The chain has TRBV7-3 and TRBJ2-5; 8 bases map to TRBD2. From germline, CDR1 is SGHTA and CDR2 FQGTGA. The V and J ends lost 7 bases and 2 bases, in that order; junction bases with no gene match: 9. This CDR3 comprises 15 residues. The CDR3 protein is CASTKAGGEQETQYF. CDR3 nucleotide sequence: TGTGCCAGCACGAAGGCGGGGGGCGAACAAGAGACCCAGTACTTC.

The DNA for the CDR3 is TGCAGCGTTGTCTTTGAACGGGGCTCCTACGAGCAGTACTTC. Its translation: CSVVFERGSYEQYF. The chain couples TRBV29-1 to TRBJ2-7; possibly TRBD2 for D (5 bases). Looked up from germline, CDR1 is SQVTM and CDR2 is ANQGSEA. V was shortened by 4 bases and J by 0 bases, with 13 bases between the two germline ends. The CDR3 covers 14 residues.

V is TRBV6-6 and J is TRBJ2-1, with TRBD2 as a possible D gene (7 bases). The CDR3 runs to 21 residues. V was cut by 0 bases and J by 4 bases, with 28 bases left in between. Germline CDR1 MNHNY, CDR2 SVGAGI (reference sequence). CDR3 region: CASSYSKVLAGAFKTYNEQFF. Written as DNA, the CDR3 is TGTGCCAGCAGTTACTCAAAAGTGCTGGCGGGGGCCTTTAAGACTTACAATGAGCAGTTCTTC.

This clonotype was detected once. This chain uses TRBV25-1 with TRBJ2-4; D might be TRBD1 (5 bases). The CDR3 loop spans 16 amino acids. From germline, CDR1 is MGHDK and CDR2 SYGVNS. The V end lost 6 bases, the J end lost 1 base, and 16 bases lay between the germline ends. The chain's CDR3 is CASRVGVHAAKNIQYF. DNA for the CDR3: TGTGCCAGCAGAGTAGGGGTGCACGCTGCCAAAAACATTCAGTACTTC.